This TCR beta chain was recorded in a study of blood T cell repertoires in COVID-19. Turning to the study itself: The samples span acute and convalescent COVID-19 from the United States, Italy and Spain. T cells, B-cell-depleted T cells, or PBMCs provided the cDNA or gDNA that served as material.

The CDR3 length is 12 residues. CDR1 is SGHTS, CDR2 YDEGEE, per germline. Trimming stripped 1 base from V and 10 bases from J, with 9 bases between. This clone was recorded only once. In the original analysis: Scientists estimated how many nucleated cells there were by amplifying reference gene primers. Profiled with immunoSEQ multiplex PCR; TCRdb holds only in-frame clones, not every one. The V and J calls and the clone size are those of that table, but D and trimming were determined from the DNA. The sample consists of around 43,000 clones, about 86% of them appearing once. This chain links TRBV5-8 with TRBJ1-3, with a possible D match to TRBD1 (6 bases). The material sequenced was peripheral blood. This receptor was obtained from a man aged 45-65 years in a cohort sampled during active COVID-19. CDR3 amino acids: CASSLRQGTIYF. CDR3 sequence (DNA): TGTGCCAGCAGCTTGAGGCAGGGGACCATATATTTT.